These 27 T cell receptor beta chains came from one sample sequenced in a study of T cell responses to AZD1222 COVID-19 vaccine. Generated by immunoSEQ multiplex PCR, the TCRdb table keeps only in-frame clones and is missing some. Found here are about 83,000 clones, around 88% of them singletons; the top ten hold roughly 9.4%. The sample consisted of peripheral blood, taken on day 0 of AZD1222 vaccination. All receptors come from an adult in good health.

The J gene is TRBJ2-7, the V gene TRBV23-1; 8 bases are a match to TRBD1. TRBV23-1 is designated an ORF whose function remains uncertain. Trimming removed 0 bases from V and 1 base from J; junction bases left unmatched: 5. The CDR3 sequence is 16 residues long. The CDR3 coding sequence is TGCGCCAGCAGTCAATCTGGACAGGGACCTTCCTACGAGCAGTACTTC. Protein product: CASSQSGQGPSYEQYF.

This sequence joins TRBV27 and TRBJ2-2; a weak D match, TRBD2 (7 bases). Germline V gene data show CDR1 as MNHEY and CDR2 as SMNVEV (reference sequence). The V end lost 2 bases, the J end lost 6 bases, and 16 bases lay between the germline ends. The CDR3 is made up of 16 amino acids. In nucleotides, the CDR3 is TGTGCCAGCAGTTTAATCGCCCCGGGGGGCCCCGGGGAGCTGTTTTTT. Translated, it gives CASSLIAPGGPGELFF.

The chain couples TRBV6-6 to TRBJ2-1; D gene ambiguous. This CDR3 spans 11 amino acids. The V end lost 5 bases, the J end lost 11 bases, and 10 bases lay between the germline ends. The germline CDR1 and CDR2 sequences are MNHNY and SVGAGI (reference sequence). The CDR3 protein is CASSHRTQQFF. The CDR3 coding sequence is TGTGCCAGCAGTCACAGAACCCAGCAGTTCTTC.

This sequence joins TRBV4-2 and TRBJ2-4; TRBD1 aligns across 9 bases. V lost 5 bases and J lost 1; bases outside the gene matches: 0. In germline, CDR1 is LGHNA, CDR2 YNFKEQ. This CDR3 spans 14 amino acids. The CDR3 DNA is TGTGCCAGCAGCGGGACAGGGGCCAAAAACATTCAGTACTTC. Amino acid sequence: CASSGTGAKNIQYF.

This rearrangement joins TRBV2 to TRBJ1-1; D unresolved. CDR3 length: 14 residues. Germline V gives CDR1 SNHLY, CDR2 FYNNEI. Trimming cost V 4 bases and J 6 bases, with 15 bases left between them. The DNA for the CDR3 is TGTGCCAGCAGTGTCTCGGCCGTGATACCTGAAGCTTTCTTT. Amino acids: CASSVSAVIPEAFF.

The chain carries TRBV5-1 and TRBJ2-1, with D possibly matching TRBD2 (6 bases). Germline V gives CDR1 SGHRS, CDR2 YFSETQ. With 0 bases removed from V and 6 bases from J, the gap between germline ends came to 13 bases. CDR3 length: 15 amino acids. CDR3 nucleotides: TGCGCCAGCAGCTTGGATGTTTTAGCGGTCAATGAGCAGTTCTTC. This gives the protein CASSLDVLAVNEQFF.

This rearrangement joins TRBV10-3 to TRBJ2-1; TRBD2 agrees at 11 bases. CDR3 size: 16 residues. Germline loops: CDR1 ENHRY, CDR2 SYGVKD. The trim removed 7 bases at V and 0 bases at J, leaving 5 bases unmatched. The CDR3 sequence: CAINPTSGTSYNEQFF. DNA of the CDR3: TGTGCCATCAACCCGACTAGCGGGACCTCCTACAATGAGCAGTTCTTC.

In DNA, the CDR3 is TGTGCCAGCAGTTACCGAGGACGGGTCAATCAGCCCCAGCATTTT. This gives the protein CASSYRGRVNQPQHF. J is TRBJ1-5 and V is TRBV6-2 or TRBV6-3; no definite D call. Germline CDR1 is MNHEY and CDR2 is SVGEGT. The V and J ends lost 2 bases and 3 bases respectively, with 11 bases between them. CDR3 length equals 15 residues.

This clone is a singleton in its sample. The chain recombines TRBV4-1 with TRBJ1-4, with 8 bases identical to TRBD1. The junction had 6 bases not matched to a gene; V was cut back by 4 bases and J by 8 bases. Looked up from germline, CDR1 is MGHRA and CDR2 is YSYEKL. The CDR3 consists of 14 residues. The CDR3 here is CASSPKRTGEKLFF. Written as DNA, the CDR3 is TGCGCCAGCAGCCCGAAAAGGACAGGGGAAAAACTGTTTTTT.

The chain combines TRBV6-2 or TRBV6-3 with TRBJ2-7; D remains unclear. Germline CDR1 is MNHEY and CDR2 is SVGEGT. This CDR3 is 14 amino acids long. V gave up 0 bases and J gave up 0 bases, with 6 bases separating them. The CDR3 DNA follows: TGTGCCAGCAGTTACTCGGACGTCTCCTACGAGCAGTACTTC. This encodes CASSYSDVSYEQYF.

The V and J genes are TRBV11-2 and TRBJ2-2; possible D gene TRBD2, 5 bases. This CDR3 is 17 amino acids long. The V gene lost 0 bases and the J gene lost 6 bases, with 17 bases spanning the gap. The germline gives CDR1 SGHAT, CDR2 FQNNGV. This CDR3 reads CASSLDSRVLTAGELFF. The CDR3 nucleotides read TGTGCCAGCAGCTTAGATTCGAGGGTGCTAACGGCCGGGGAGCTGTTTTTT.

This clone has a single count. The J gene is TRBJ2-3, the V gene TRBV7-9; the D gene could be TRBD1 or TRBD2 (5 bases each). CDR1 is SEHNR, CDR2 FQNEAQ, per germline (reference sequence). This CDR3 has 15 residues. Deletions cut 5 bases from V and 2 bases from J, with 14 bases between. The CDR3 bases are TGTGCCAGCAGCGGGGACCGGAGAGACACAGATACGCAGTATTTT. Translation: CASSGDRRDTDTQYF.

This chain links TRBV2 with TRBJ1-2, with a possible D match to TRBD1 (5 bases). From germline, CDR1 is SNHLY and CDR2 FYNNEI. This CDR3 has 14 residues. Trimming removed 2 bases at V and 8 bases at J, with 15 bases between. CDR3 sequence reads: CASSEIGVVEGYTF. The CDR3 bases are TGTGCCAGCAGTGAAATAGGGGTGGTAGAGGGCTACACCTTC.

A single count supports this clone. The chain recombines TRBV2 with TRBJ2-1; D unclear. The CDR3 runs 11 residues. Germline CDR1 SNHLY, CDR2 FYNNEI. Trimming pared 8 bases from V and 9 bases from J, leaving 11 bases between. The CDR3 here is CASLGAPEQFF. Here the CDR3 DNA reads TGTGCCAGCTTGGGTGCCCCTGAGCAGTTCTTC.

CDR3 DNA: TGTGCCAGCAGTTCCCTTGGAAACACCATATATTTT. This codes for CASSSLGNTIYF. The genes are TRBV12-3 or TRBV12-4 and TRBJ1-3; D is undetermined. Trimming pared 4 bases from V and 3 bases from J, leaving 4 bases between. This CDR3 is 12 amino acids long.

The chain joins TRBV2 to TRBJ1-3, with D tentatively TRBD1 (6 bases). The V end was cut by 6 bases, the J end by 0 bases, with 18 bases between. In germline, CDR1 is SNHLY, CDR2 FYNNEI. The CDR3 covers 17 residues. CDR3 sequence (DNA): TGTGCCAGCAGGGGGGTTCAATCGGACAGCTCTGGAAACACCATATATTTT. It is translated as CASRGVQSDSSGNTIYF.

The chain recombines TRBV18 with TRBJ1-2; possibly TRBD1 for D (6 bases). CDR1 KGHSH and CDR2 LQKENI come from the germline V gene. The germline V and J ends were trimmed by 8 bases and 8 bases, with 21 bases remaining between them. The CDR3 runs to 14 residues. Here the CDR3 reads CASVDTQGGIGYTF. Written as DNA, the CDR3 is TGTGCCAGCGTGGATACCCAAGGGGGAATCGGCTACACCTTC. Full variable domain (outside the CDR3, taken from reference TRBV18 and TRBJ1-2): NAGVMQNPRHLVRRRGQEARLRCSPMKGHSHVYWYRQLPEEGLKFMVYLQKENIIDESGMPKERFSAEFPKEGPSILRIQQVVRGDSAAYFCASVDTQGGIGYTFGSGTRLTVV.

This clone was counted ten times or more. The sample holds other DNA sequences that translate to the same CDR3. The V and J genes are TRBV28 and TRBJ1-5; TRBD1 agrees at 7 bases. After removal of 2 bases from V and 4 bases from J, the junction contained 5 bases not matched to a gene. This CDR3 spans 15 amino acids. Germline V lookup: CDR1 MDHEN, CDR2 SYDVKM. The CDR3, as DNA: TGTGCCAGCAGTTTAGGGCAGGGGGGTAATCAGCCCCAGCATTTT. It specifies CASSLGQGGNQPQHF. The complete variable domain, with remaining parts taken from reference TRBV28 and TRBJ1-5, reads DVKVTQSSRYLVKRTGEKVFLECVQDMDHENMFWYRQDPGLGLRLIYFSYDVKMKEKGDIPEGYSVSREKKERFSLILESASTNQTSMYLCASSLGQGGNQPQHFGDGTRLSIL.

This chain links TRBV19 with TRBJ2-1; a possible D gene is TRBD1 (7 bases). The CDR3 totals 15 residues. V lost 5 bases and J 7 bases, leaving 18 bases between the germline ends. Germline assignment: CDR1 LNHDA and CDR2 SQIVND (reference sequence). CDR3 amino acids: CASSLEAGRGNEQFF. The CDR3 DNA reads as TGTGCCAGTAGTCTCGAAGCGGGCAGGGGGAATGAGCAGTTCTTC. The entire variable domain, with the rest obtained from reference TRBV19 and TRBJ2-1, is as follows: DGGITQSPKYLFRKEGQNVTLSCEQNLNHDAMYWYRQDPGQGLRLIYYSQIVNDFQKGDIAEGYSVSREKKESFPLTVTSAQKNPTAFYLCASSLEAGRGNEQFFGPGTRLTVL.

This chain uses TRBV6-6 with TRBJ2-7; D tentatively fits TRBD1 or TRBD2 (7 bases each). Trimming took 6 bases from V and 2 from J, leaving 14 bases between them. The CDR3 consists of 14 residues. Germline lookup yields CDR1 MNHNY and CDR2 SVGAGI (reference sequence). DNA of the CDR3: TGTGCCAGCAGACTTCAGGGGGGGGCCTACGAGCAGTACTTC. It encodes CASRLQGGAYEQYF.

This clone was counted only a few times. The CDR3 here is CASSERVSYEQYF. The CDR3 DNA sequence: TGTGCCAGCAGCGAGCGGGTTTCCTACGAGCAGTACTTC. The V gene is TRBV5-4, the J gene TRBJ2-7, with D perhaps TRBD2 (6 bases). The germline V gene has CDR1 SGHNT and CDR2 YYREEE (reference sequence). The CDR3 is 13 amino acids. Trimming pared 4 bases from V and 1 base from J, leaving 9 bases between.

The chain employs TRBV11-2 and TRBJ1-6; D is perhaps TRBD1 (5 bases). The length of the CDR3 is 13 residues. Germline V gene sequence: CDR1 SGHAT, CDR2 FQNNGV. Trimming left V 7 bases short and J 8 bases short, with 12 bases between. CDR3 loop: CASNKAGDSPLHF. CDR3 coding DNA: TGTGCCAGCAATAAAGCGGGGGATTCACCCCTCCACTTT.

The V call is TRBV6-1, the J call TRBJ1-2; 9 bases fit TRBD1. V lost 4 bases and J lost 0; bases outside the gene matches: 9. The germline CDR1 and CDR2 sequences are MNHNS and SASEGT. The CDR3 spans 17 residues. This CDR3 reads CASSAPGTGTPNYGYTF. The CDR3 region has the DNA TGTGCCAGCAGTGCACCCGGGACAGGGACCCCTAACTATGGCTACACCTTC.

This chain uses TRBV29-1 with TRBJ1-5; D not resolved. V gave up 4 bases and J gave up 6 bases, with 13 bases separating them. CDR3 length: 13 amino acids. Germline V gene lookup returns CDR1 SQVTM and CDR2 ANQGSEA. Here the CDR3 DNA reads TGCAGCGTTGCGGCCGGGGTATCTCAGCCCCAGCATTTT. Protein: CSVAAGVSQPQHF. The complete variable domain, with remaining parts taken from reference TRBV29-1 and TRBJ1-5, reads SAVISQKPSRDICQRGTSLTIQCQVDSQVTMMFWYRQQPGQSLTLIATANQGSEATYESGFVIDKFPISRPNLTFSTLTVSNMSPEDSSIYLCSVAAGVSQPQHFGDGTRLSIL.

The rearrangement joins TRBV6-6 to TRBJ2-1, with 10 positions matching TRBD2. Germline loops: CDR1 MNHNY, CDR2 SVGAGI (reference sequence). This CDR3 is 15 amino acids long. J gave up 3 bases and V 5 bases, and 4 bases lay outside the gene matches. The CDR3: CASSASGGSYNEQFF. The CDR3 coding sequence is TGTGCCAGCAGTGCTAGCGGGGGAAGCTACAATGAGCAGTTCTTC.

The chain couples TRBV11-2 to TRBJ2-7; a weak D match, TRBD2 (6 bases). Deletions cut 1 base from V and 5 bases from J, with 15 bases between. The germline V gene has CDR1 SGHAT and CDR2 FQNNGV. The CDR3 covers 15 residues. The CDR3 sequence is CASSLAGAWLDEQYF. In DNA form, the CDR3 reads TGTGCCAGCAGCTTAGCGGGAGCGTGGCTCGACGAGCAGTACTTC. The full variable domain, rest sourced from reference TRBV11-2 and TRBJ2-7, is EAGVAQSPRYKIIEKRQSVAFWCNPISGHATLYWYQQILGQGPKLLIQFQNNGVVDDSQLPKDRFSAERLKGVDSTLKIQPAKLEDSAVYLCASSLAGAWLDEQYFGPGTRLTVT.

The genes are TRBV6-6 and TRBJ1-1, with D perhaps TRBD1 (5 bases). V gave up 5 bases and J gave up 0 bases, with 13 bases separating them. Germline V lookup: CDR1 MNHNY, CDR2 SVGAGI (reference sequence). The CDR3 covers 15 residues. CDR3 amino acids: CASSRTPNMNTEAFF. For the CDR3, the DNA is TGTGCCAGCAGTAGGACACCCAATATGAACACTGAAGCTTTCTTT.